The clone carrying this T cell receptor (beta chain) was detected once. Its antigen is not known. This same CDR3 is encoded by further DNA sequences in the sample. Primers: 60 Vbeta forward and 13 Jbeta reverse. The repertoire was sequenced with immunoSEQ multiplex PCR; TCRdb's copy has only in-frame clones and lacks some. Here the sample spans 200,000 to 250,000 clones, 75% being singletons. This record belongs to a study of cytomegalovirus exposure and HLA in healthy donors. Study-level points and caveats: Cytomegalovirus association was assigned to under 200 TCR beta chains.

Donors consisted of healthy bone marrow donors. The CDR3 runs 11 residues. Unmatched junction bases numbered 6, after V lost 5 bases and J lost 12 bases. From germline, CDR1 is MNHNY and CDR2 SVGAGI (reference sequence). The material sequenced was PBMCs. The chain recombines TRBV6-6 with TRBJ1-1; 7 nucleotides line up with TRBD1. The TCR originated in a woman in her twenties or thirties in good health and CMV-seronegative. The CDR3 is CASSGGQVTFF. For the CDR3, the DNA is TGTGCCAGCAGTGGAGGACAGGTGACTTTCTTT.